The T cell receptor beta chain under discussion was sequenced for a study of cytomegalovirus exposure and HLA in healthy donors. Study observations and caveats: Earlier results showed most TCR beta V segments being productive about 87% or about 30% of the time. HLA alleles showed associations with 15,000 to 20,000 TCR beta sequences in a later analysis, at a 0.05 false discovery rate. The study assumed roughly uniform donor sequencing depth for presence/absence analyses.

The sample holds a few counts of this clone. Its antigen is still unknown. The CDR3 is made up of 17 amino acids. The germline CDR1 and CDR2 sequences are SQVTM and ANQGSEA. Trimming pared 2 bases from V and 0 bases from J, leaving 17 bases between. Researchers ran the PCR with 60 Vbeta and 13 Jbeta primers. Sequencing was performed with immunoSEQ multiplex PCR; in TCRdb, only in-frame clones are kept and a portion is missing. The sample lists roughly 100,000 clones; 65% to 85% were seen once. The chain joins TRBV29-1 to TRBJ1-3, with D perhaps TRBD1 (6 bases). This receptor was obtained from a man in his late teens or twenties in good health and CMV-seronegative. Material for sequencing was PBMCs. CDR3: CSVETVRQASSGNTIYF. The CDR3 DNA follows: TGCAGCGTTGAAACAGTACGACAGGCAAGCTCTGGAAACACCATATATTTT.